This T cell receptor beta chain was obtained from a study of neurological immune-mediated disorders. Study-wide findings and caveats: The expanded clones of different subjects shared no CDR3 amino acid sequences (suggesting private repertoires in all groups). The level of TCR clonal expansion was highest in patients with HTLV-1-associated myelopathy and lowest in multiple sclerosis, where it fell below the level seen in healthy controls.

CDR1 and CDR2 from the germline V gene are WNHNN and SYGVQD (reference sequence). V shed 0 bases and J shed 7 bases, with 13 bases lying between them. The CDR3 has 15 amino acids. The sorted libraries involved the use of 850,000 to 1,000,000 CD4+ or CD8+ T cells. The cDNA came from 5'RACE, which used 10-nucleotide random UMIs. TCRdb redid the calling of the 5' RACE reads with MiXCR, one entry per CDR3 protein. In the table there are tens of thousands of distinct CDR3 sequences, under 30% of which are singletons. This clonotype was seen ten or more times. Antigen unknown. This sequence originates from a man aged 45-65 years with HTLV-1-associated myelopathy (HAM/TSP). The V and J genes are TRBV10-1 and TRBJ2-1; the D call may be TRBD1 or TRBD2 (6 bases each). Sequencing used CD4+ T cells from blood. The CDR3 region is CASSESGGARNEQFF. The CDR3 DNA reads TGCGCCAGCAGTGAGTCGGGGGGCGCCAGGAATGAGCAGTTCTTC.